A single sample gave rise to the 26 T cell receptor beta chains below, sequenced in a study of early T cells in non-severe SARS-CoV-2 infection. TCRdb used MiXCR to reprocess the 5' RACE reads, holding one entry per CDR3 protein. This sample has approximately 79,000 distinct CDR3 sequences; roughly 13% occur once, and the top ten carry around 1.1%. Material: whole blood. The receptors were gathered from an adult who was a healthcare worker with PCR-confirmed SARS-CoV-2 infection or an uninfected control (not recorded which).

This chain links TRBV2 with TRBJ2-3; 12 bases map to TRBD1. Germline assignment: CDR1 SNHLY and CDR2 FYNNEI. CDR3 length: 15 residues. With 8 bases clipped from V and 3 bases from J, the junction kept 6 bases outside the gene matches. This chain's CDR3 is CASSGQGATTDTQYF. The CDR3 nucleotides read TGTGCCAGCTCGGGACAGGGGGCAACGACAGATACGCAGTATTTT. Supplemented by reference TRBV2 and TRBJ2-3, the full variable domain reads EPEVTQTPSHQVTQMGQEVILRCVPISNHLYFYWYRQILGQKVEFLVSFYNNEISEKSEIFDDQFSVERPDGSNFTLKIRSTKLEDSAMYFCASSGQGATTDTQYFGPGTRLTVL.

This clonotype was counted ten times or more. The genes are TRBV12-3 or TRBV12-4 and TRBJ1-2, with a possible D match to TRBD1 (6 bases). This CDR3 spans 12 amino acids. V was shortened by 10 bases and J by 5 bases, with 14 bases between the two germline ends. The CDR3 sequence is CATSDSLYGYTF. In DNA, the CDR3 is TGTGCCACCTCGGACAGCCTATATGGCTACACCTTC.

The chain recombines TRBV7-8 with TRBJ1-5; 12 positions agree with TRBD1. Germline V CDR1 and CDR2: SGHVS, FQNEAQ. The CDR3 spans 17 residues. The junction had 7 bases not matched to a gene; V was cut back by 0 bases and J by 7 bases. The CDR3 DNA reads TGTGCCAGCAGCTTAGCGATTTGGGACAGGGGGCAACAGCCCCAGCATTTT. This encodes CASSLAIWDRGQQPQHF.

The V and J genes are TRBV7-9 and TRBJ2-5; no clear D. The V end lost 5 bases, the J end lost 5 bases, and 9 bases lay between the germline ends. The CDR3 extends over 12 amino acids. The germline CDR1 and CDR2 sequences are SEHNR and FQNEAQ (reference sequence). This chain's CDR3 is CASSPLGETQYF. For the CDR3, the DNA is TGTGCCAGCAGCCCCCTCGGGGAGACCCAGTACTTC. The full variable domain, rest sourced from reference TRBV7-9 and TRBJ2-5, is DTGVSQNPRHKITKRGQNVTFRCDPISEHNRLYWYRQTLGQGPEFLTYFQNEAQLEKSRLLSDRFSAERPKGSFSTLEIQRTEQGDSAMYLCASSPLGETQYFGPGTRLLVL.

This clonotype was counted only a few times. This chain uses TRBV14 with TRBJ2-3; D might be TRBD1 or TRBD2, each matching 5 bases. This CDR3 comprises 17 residues. The V gene's germline CDR1 is SGHDN and CDR2 FVKESK. The V end was cut by 4 bases, the J end by 0 bases, with 17 bases between. CDR3 protein: CASSLGRFGLSTDTQYF. CDR3 coding DNA: TGTGCCAGCAGCCTGGGACGGTTCGGCCTTAGCACAGATACGCAGTATTTT.

This clonotype appeared a few times. The rearrangement joins TRBV5-6 to TRBJ2-3; no clear D gene. The V and J ends lost 4 bases and 6 bases respectively, with 15 bases between them. This CDR3 comprises 14 residues. Germline values: CDR1 SGHDT, CDR2 YYEEEE. This CDR3 reads CASSQRYTRDTQYF. The CDR3 coding sequence is TGTGCCAGCAGCCAACGATACACAAGGGATACGCAGTATTTT.

A remark on this clonotype: One end of the junction varies from germline; a read error may be responsible. This rearrangement joins TRBV7-8 to TRBJ1-1, with D unclear. Germline CDR1 reads SGHVS; CDR2 reads FQNEAQ. CDR3 length: 13 amino acids. Here the CDR3 reads CASSLLRGPEVFF. DNA for the CDR3: TGTGCCAGCAGCTTATTACGAGGGCCTGAAGTTTTCTTT.

The DNA for the CDR3 is TGCGCCAGCAGCCAAGTGATGGGTTACGAGCAGTACTTC. It is translated as CASSQVMGYEQYF. The J gene is TRBJ2-7, the V gene TRBV4-3; D is unresolved. Germline CDR1 and CDR2: LGHNA and YSLEER. This CDR3 spans 13 amino acids. V gave up 1 base and J gave up 4 bases, with 8 bases separating them.

This clonotype came up a few times. J is TRBJ2-3 and V is TRBV20-1; a possible D gene is TRBD1 (5 bases). V was cut by 6 bases and J by 6 bases, with 19 bases left in between. The CDR3 runs 14 residues. CDR1 and CDR2 (germline): DFQATT, SNEGSKA (reference sequence). In DNA form, the CDR3 reads TGCAGTGCCAAAGTCCTTCTCAGGGTGGATACGCAGTATTTT. Encoded protein: CSAKVLLRVDTQYF.

At least ten counts were recorded for this clonotype. The genes are TRBV7-6 and TRBJ2-1; 7 nucleotides line up with TRBD1. CDR3 length equals 15 residues. Per the germline V gene, CDR1 is SGHVS and CDR2 is FNYEAQ. The V segment lost 4 bases and the J segment 2 bases; nucleotides outside the gene matches: 5. The CDR3, as DNA: TGTGCCAGCAGCTCCGGAACAGGGGCCTACAATGAGCAGTTCTTC. This encodes CASSSGTGAYNEQFF. The whole variable domain, filled in from reference TRBV7-6 and TRBJ2-1, reads GAGVSQSPRYKVTKRGQDVALRCDPISGHVSLYWYRQALGQGPEFLTYFNYEAQQDKSGLPNDRFSAERPEGSISTLTIQRTEQRDSAMYRCASSSGTGAYNEQFFGPGTRLTVL.

This clonotype has a handful of counts. The chain has TRBV12-3 or TRBV12-4 and TRBJ2-1; D unclear. This CDR3 contains 11 residues. With 3 bases removed from V and 8 bases from J, the gap between germline ends came to 5 bases. This CDR3 is CASSLWDEQFF. The CDR3 region has the DNA TGTGCCAGCAGTTTGTGGGATGAGCAGTTCTTC.

The rearrangement uses TRBV7-2 and TRBJ2-1; the D call may be TRBD1 or TRBD2 (5 bases each). The length of the CDR3 is 14 residues. Deletions cut 1 base from V and 4 bases from J, with 8 bases between. The germline gives CDR1 SGHTA, CDR2 FQGNSA. The CDR3 DNA is TGTGCCAGCAGCTTAGGATGGGGGTACAATGAGCAGTTCTTC. This gives the protein CASSLGWGYNEQFF.

The rearrangement joins TRBV19 to TRBJ1-5; D perhaps matches TRBD1 (6 bases). This CDR3 has 13 amino acids. Germline lookup yields CDR1 LNHDA and CDR2 SQIVND (reference sequence). The V end was cut by 6 bases, the J end by 4 bases, with 10 bases between. CDR3 bases: TGTGCCAGTAGCCACAGGGAAAATCAGCCCCAGCATTTT. Its translation is CASSHRENQPQHF.

The chain recombines TRBV4-1 with TRBJ2-3; D is possibly TRBD2 (6 bases). Trimming took off 0 bases at V and 3 bases at J, with 10 bases between the two ends. The germline gives CDR1 MGHRA, CDR2 YSYEKL. This CDR3 comprises 15 residues. The CDR3 loop reads CASSQDPGGTDTQYF. CDR3 sequence (DNA): TGCGCCAGCAGCCAAGATCCTGGGGGGACAGATACGCAGTATTTT.

Only a few counts were recorded for this clonotype. The chain is built from TRBV7-9 and TRBJ1-2; D remains ambiguous. Germline lookup yields CDR1 SEHNR and CDR2 FQNEAQ (reference sequence). V was pared by 6 bases and J by 8 bases, with 22 bases between. The CDR3 extends over 15 amino acids. The CDR3 sequence: CASSWARDVFRGYTF. DNA for the CDR3: TGTGCCAGCAGTTGGGCGAGGGATGTCTTCCGAGGCTACACCTTC.

This clonotype was counted between two and nine times. The chain has TRBV7-8 and TRBJ2-2, with a tentative D call TRBD2 (5 bases). The germline CDR1 and CDR2 sequences are SGHVS and FQNEAQ. Trimming stripped 4 bases from V and 1 base from J, with 19 bases between. The CDR3 is made up of 18 amino acids. The CDR3 region is CASSSTAIGLWNTGELFF. The CDR3 DNA is TGTGCCAGCAGCTCCACTGCTATTGGACTTTGGAACACCGGGGAGCTGTTTTTT.

The gene calls are TRBV5-5 and TRBJ2-3, with D perhaps TRBD1 or TRBD2 (5 bases each). V was pared by 6 bases and J by 1 base, with 12 bases between. The CDR3 extends over 14 amino acids. The germline V gene encodes CDR1 SGHKS and CDR2 YYEKEE (reference sequence). CDR3 coding DNA: TGTGCCAGCAACACCCCGGGGCGCACAGATACGCAGTATTTT. Encoded protein: CASNTPGRTDTQYF.

This clonotype showed up just a few times. The chain couples TRBV18 to TRBJ1-4; D is unresolved. V shed 2 bases and J shed 11 bases, with 9 bases lying between them. This CDR3 is 12 amino acids long. In germline, CDR1 is KGHSH, CDR2 LQKENI. The CDR3 here is CASSPFGNKLFF. The CDR3 bases are TGTGCCAGCTCACCATTTGGGAATAAACTGTTTTTT.

This clonotype appeared a few times. This chain uses TRBV5-4 with TRBJ2-3; D call uncertain. V shed 4 bases and J shed 4 bases, with 10 bases lying between them. Germline CDR1 reads SGHNT; CDR2 reads YYREEE (reference sequence). The CDR3 has 13 residues. CDR3 in amino acids: CASSEAWPDTQYF. The CDR3 DNA sequence: TGTGCCAGCAGCGAGGCCTGGCCAGATACGCAGTATTTT. The full variable domain, rest sourced from reference TRBV5-4 and TRBJ2-3, is ETGVTQSPTHLIKTRGQQVTLRCSSQSGHNTVSWYQQALGQGPQFIFQYYREEENGRGNFPPRFSGLQFPNYSSELNVNALELDDSALYLCASSEAWPDTQYFGPGTRLTVL.

This clonotype has at least ten counts. The V gene is TRBV5-6, the J gene TRBJ1-6; D is perhaps TRBD1 (5 bases). Trimming took 4 bases from V and 10 from J, leaving 15 bases between them. This CDR3 comprises 14 residues. Germline V gene data show CDR1 as SGHDT and CDR2 as YYEEEE. Here the CDR3 reads CASSLREKMSPLHF. CDR3 coding DNA: TGTGCCAGCAGCCTCAGGGAGAAGATGTCACCCCTCCACTTT.

This clonotype has at least ten counts. The chain joins TRBV28 to TRBJ2-7; D is possibly TRBD1 (5 bases). Per germline, CDR1 MDHEN and CDR2 SYDVKM. V lost 7 bases and J lost 6, with 13 bases in between. This CDR3 comprises 12 residues. In nucleotides, the CDR3 is TGTGCCAGCACCCGACAGATCGGCGAGCAGTACTTC. Encoded protein: CASTRQIGEQYF.

In its sample, this clonotype was seen many times. CDR3 amino acids: CASKTPGTGEVNTQYF. The CDR3 coding sequence is TGTGCCAGTAAGACTCCAGGGACAGGGGAGGTGAATACGCAGTATTTT. V and J are TRBV19 and TRBJ2-3, with TRBD1 identical over 10 bases. After removal of 7 bases from V and 7 bases from J, the junction contained 14 bases not matched to a gene. The CDR3 has 16 residues. The germline gives CDR1 LNHDA, CDR2 SQIVND (reference sequence).

This clonotype was counted a few times. V and J are TRBV7-2 and TRBJ1-5; no definite D call. Trimming took off 2 bases at V and 5 bases at J, with 13 bases between the two ends. CDR1 is SGHTA, CDR2 FQGNSA, per germline. The CDR3 length is 15 residues. The CDR3 is CASSLRLGGHQPQHF. In nucleotides, the CDR3 is TGTGCCAGCAGCTTACGCTTGGGAGGCCATCAGCCCCAGCATTTT.

The V gene is TRBV27, the J gene TRBJ2-5; D gene unclear. There are 11 residues in the CDR3. With 10 bases removed from V and 5 bases from J, the gap between germline ends came to 11 bases. The V gene's germline CDR1 is MNHEY and CDR2 SMNVEV (reference sequence). The CDR3 protein is CATPSRETQYF. CDR3 coding DNA: TGTGCCACCCCTAGTCGGGAGACCCAGTACTTC.

This clonotype was observed a handful of times. The chain couples TRBV20-1 to TRBJ1-4, with D perhaps TRBD1 (5 bases). The CDR3 has 15 residues. V shed 3 bases and J shed 8 bases, with 19 bases lying between them. The V gene's germline CDR1 is DFQATT and CDR2 SNEGSKA (reference sequence). The chain's CDR3 is CSASTGDVRREKLFF. CDR3 coding DNA: TGCAGTGCTAGCACGGGGGACGTCCGCCGGGAAAAACTGTTTTTT.

Ten or more counts support this clonotype. J is TRBJ1-2 and V is TRBV12-3 or TRBV12-4; TRBD1 matches at 12 bases. The CDR3 contains 15 residues. Germline trimming cut 5 bases from V and 7 bases from J; bases unmatched to any gene: 8. The CDR3 sequence is CASSRPGQGASGYTF. CDR3 in DNA: TGTGCCAGCAGTCGTCCGGGACAGGGGGCGAGTGGCTACACCTTC.